This T cell receptor beta chain stems from a study of cytomegalovirus exposure and HLA in healthy donors. Overall study context: An early release of data contained 75 million to 100 million unique TCRs, which came from HLA-typed donors.

Study-wide results and limits: Apart from CMV serostatus, no immune exposure information was available. HLA restriction was apparent for most CMV-associated TCR beta chains in a later analysis.

A note on this clone: Its antigen remains unknown.

Primers for the PCR totalled 60 Vbeta and 13 Jbeta. Profiled with immunoSEQ multiplex PCR; TCRdb holds only in-frame clones, not every one. The table lists about 120,000 clones, with more than 3.5% in the top ten. Unmatched junction bases numbered 7, after V lost 4 bases and J lost 2 bases. The CDR3 has 16 amino acids. Germline V gives CDR1 MGHRA, CDR2 YSYEKL. The receptor comes from a man aged 30 to 39 in good health and CMV-seronegative. The sample consisted of PBMCs. The chain uses TRBV4-1 and TRBJ1-5; 8 nucleotides agree with TRBD1. Written as DNA, the CDR3 is TGCGCCAGCAGCCGAAGTCCGACAGGGGGCAATCAGCCCCAGCATTTT. Translating gives CASSRSPTGGNQPQHF.